The present entry profiles one T cell receptor beta chain with its context. Germline V gene lookup returns CDR1 SNHLY and CDR2 FYNNEI. V lost 8 bases and J lost 5, with 13 bases in between. This CDR3 region has 13 residues. The test was conducted at deep level. The repertoire was sequenced with immunoSEQ multiplex PCR; TCRdb's copy has only in-frame clones and lacks some. The sample includes approximately 1.4 million clones, around 98% seen only once; the top ten take 0.4% to 0.45%. These data come from a study of shared clonotypes between healthy human individuals. All the donors were Caucasian adults who lived in Nashville, Tennessee. CD45RA-negative memory and CD45RA+ naive subsets were split from the CD4+ cells.

The sample was naive CD4+ T cells sorted from blood. Subset given: CD45RA+ positively selected. This chain uses TRBV2 with TRBJ1-5, with D uncertain. The receptor was derived from a man aged 30 to 45 in good health. This CDR3 is CASDQELDQPQHF. The CDR3 DNA sequence: TGTGCCAGCGACCAGGAGCTGGATCAGCCCCAGCATTTT. Supplemented by reference TRBV2 and TRBJ1-5, the full variable domain reads EPEVTQTPSHQVTQMGQEVILRCVPISNHLYFYWYRQILGQKVEFLVSFYNNEISEKSEIFDDQFSVERPDGSNFTLKIRSTKLEDSAMYFCASDQELDQPQHFGDGTRLSIL.